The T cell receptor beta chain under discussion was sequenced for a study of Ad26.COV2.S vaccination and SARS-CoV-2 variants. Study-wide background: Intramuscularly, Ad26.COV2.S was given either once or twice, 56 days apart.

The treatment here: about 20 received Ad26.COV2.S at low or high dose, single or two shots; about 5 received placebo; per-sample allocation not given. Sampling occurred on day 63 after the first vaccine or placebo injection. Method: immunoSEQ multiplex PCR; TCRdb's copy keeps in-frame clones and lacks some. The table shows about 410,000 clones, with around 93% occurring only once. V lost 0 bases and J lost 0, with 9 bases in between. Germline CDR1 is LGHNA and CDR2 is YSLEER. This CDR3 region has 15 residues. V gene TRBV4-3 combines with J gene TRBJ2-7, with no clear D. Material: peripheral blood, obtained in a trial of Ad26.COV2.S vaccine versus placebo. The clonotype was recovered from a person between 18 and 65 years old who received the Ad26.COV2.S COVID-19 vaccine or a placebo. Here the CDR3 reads CASSQDGSVSYEQYF. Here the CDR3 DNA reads TGCGCCAGCAGCCAAGATGGATCTGTCTCCTACGAGCAGTACTTC.